This is a list of T cell receptor beta chains from one sample in a study of OX40 agonist ivuxolimab in advanced cancers. The data were produced by immunoSEQ multiplex PCR, yet TCRdb's version contains in-frame clones alone and is incomplete. Of approximately 25,000 clones listed, about four fifths are singletons. The sample in question was CD4+ or CD8+ T cells sorted from blood, obtained in a trial of the OX40 agonist ivuxolimab. These receptors were taken from an adult with an advanced solid tumor such as melanoma, head and neck, liver or kidney cancer. Both conserved end residues are part of each CDR3. D genes are given only for firm matches. The listing skips clone size in some rows; elsewhere it reads once, few, many or a size class.

V gene: TRBV19
J gene: TRBJ1-2
D gene: NA
clone size: NA
CDR3 protein: CASSIESSNYDYTF
CDR3 DNA: TGTGCCAGTAGTATAGAATCCTCTAACTATGACTACACCTTC

V gene: TRBV19
J gene: TRBJ2-5
D gene: TRBD2
clone size: NA
CDR3 protein: CASSISKRGTSAPERETQYF
CDR3 DNA: TGTGCCAGTAGTATATCTAAGAGAGGGACTAGCGCCCCGGAGCGAGAGACCCAGTACTTC

V gene: TRBV30
J gene: TRBJ2-7
D gene: TRBD2
clone size: NA
CDR3 protein: CAWSVSPSTSSGKRYEQYF
CDR3 DNA: TGTGCCTGGAGTGTATCCCCCTCCACTTCTAGCGGGAAAAGGTACGAGCAGTACTTC

V gene: TRBV10-3
J gene: TRBJ2-1
D gene: TRBD2
clone size: NA
CDR3 protein: CAIKERGAYNEQFF
CDR3 DNA: TGTGCCATCAAGGAGCGGGGGGCCTACAATGAGCAGTTCTTC

V gene: TRBV27
J gene: TRBJ2-1
D gene: TRBD2
clone size: NA
CDR3 protein: CASSSLAGEQFF
CDR3 DNA: TGTGCCAGCAGTTCGTTAGCGGGCGAGCAGTTCTTC

V gene: TRBV7-9
J gene: TRBJ2-2
D gene: NA
clone size: NA
CDR3 protein: CASSAGVAGELFF
CDR3 DNA: TGTGCCAGCAGCGCCGGCGTTGCCGGGGAGCTGTTTTTT

V gene: TRBV7-6
J gene: TRBJ2-1
D gene: TRBD2
clone size: NA
CDR3 protein: CASSLLAGEYNEQFF
CDR3 DNA: TGTGCCAGCAGCTTACTAGCGGGGGAATACAATGAGCAGTTCTTC

V gene: TRBV5-6
J gene: TRBJ2-1
D gene: TRBD1
clone size: NA
CDR3 protein: CASIQGQGFYNEQFF
CDR3 DNA: TGTGCCAGCATACAGGGACAGGGATTTTACAATGAGCAGTTCTTC

V gene: TRBV7-8
J gene: TRBJ1-2
D gene: NA
clone size: NA
CDR3 protein: CASSLGEAYYGYTF
CDR3 DNA: TGTGCCAGCAGCTTAGGTGAGGCCTACTATGGCTACACCTTC

V gene: TRBV7-9
J gene: TRBJ2-5
D gene: NA
clone size: medium-sized
CDR3 protein: CASSFLWESETQYF
CDR3 DNA: NA

V gene: TRBV5-6
J gene: TRBJ2-4
D gene: TRBD1
clone size: NA
CDR3 protein: CASSPTGTDIQYF
CDR3 DNA: TGTGCCAGCAGCCCAACAGGGACAGACATTCAGTACTTC

V gene: TRBV7-9
J gene: TRBJ2-1
D gene: NA
clone size: NA
CDR3 protein: CASSGVGNEQFF
CDR3 DNA: TGTGCCAGCAGCGGGGTTGGGAATGAGCAGTTCTTC

V gene: TRBV2
J gene: TRBJ2-1
D gene: NA
clone size: NA
CDR3 protein: CASSGVGLAINEQFF
CDR3 DNA: TGTGCCAGCAGTGGTGTTGGGCTAGCTATCAATGAGCAGTTCTTC

V gene: TRBV18
J gene: TRBJ1-2
D gene: NA
clone size: NA
CDR3 protein: CASDRLRVGYTF
CDR3 DNA: TGTGCCAGCGACAGGCTAAGGGTTGGCTACACCTTC

V gene: TRBV9
J gene: TRBJ2-5
D gene: TRBD2
clone size: NA
CDR3 protein: CASSASGGSLETQYF
CDR3 DNA: TGTGCCAGCAGCGCTAGCGGGGGCAGCTTAGAGACCCAGTACTTC

V gene: TRBV25-1
J gene: TRBJ1-1
D gene: NA
clone size: NA
CDR3 protein: CASGTGTEAFF
CDR3 DNA: TGTGCCAGCGGTACAGGGACTGAAGCTTTCTTT

V gene: TRBV30
J gene: TRBJ2-3
D gene: NA
clone size: NA
CDR3 protein: CAWSWLATDTQYF
CDR3 DNA: TGTGCCTGGAGTTGGTTAGCAACAGATACGCAGTATTTT

V gene: TRBV30
J gene: TRBJ2-7
D gene: NA
clone size: NA
CDR3 protein: CAWAPGNGYEQYF
CDR3 DNA: TGTGCCTGGGCCCCAGGGAACGGCTACGAGCAGTACTTC

V gene: TRBV4-1
J gene: TRBJ2-7
D gene: NA
clone size: NA
CDR3 protein: CASSQDRGGAYEQYF
CDR3 DNA: TGCGCCAGCAGCCAAGATAGGGGGGGGGCATACGAGCAGTACTTC

V gene: TRBV7-3
J gene: TRBJ2-1
D gene: TRBD1
clone size: NA
CDR3 protein: CASSLRGQGPYNEQFF
CDR3 DNA: TGTGCCAGCAGCTTACGAGGACAGGGACCCTACAATGAGCAGTTCTTC

V gene: TRBV28
J gene: TRBJ2-2
D gene: NA
clone size: NA
CDR3 protein: CASCRQAGELFF
CDR3 DNA: TGTGCCAGCTGTCGGCAGGCCGGGGAGCTGTTTTTT

V gene: TRBV7-9
J gene: TRBJ2-1
D gene: TRBD1
clone size: NA
CDR3 protein: CASSLHGTEIYNEQFF
CDR3 DNA: TGTGCCAGCAGCTTACACGGGACAGAAATCTACAATGAGCAGTTCTTC

V gene: TRBV5-4
J gene: TRBJ2-7
D gene: TRBD2
clone size: NA
CDR3 protein: CASSSSGTQFYEQYF
CDR3 DNA: TGTGCCAGCAGCTCCAGCGGGACTCAATTCTACGAGCAGTACTTC

V gene: TRBV11-2
J gene: TRBJ2-7
D gene: TRBD2
clone size: once
CDR3 protein: CASSLGLAGLVYF
CDR3 DNA: TGTGCCAGCAGCTTAGGACTAGCGGGATTGGTGTACTTC

V gene: TRBV28
J gene: TRBJ1-1
D gene: NA
clone size: NA
CDR3 protein: CASSSGANTEAFF
CDR3 DNA: TGTGCCAGCAGTTCCGGGGCGAACACTGAAGCTTTCTTT

V gene: TRBV5-1
J gene: TRBJ2-5
D gene: NA
clone size: NA
CDR3 protein: CASSSILGPGRETQYF
CDR3 DNA: TGCGCCAGCAGCTCGATCCTAGGCCCAGGGAGGGAGACCCAGTACTTC

V gene: TRBV6-1
J gene: TRBJ1-4
D gene: NA
clone size: few
CDR3 protein: CASSELPPWEISTNEKLFF
CDR3 DNA: TGTGCCAGCAGTGAACTACCGCCCTGGGAGATTTCAACTAATGAAAAACTGTTTTTT

V gene: TRBV5-6
J gene: TRBJ1-3
D gene: NA
clone size: once
CDR3 protein: CASGPSGNTIYF
CDR3 DNA: TGTGCCAGCGGGCCTTCTGGAAACACCATATATTTT

V gene: TRBV4-1
J gene: TRBJ1-1
D gene: TRBD1
clone size: NA
CDR3 protein: CASSQTGGGLLAFF
CDR3 DNA: TGCGCCAGCAGCCAAACAGGGGGAGGGTTGTTGGCTTTCTTT

V gene: TRBV7-2
J gene: TRBJ1-1
D gene: TRBD1
clone size: NA
CDR3 protein: CASSPVTGGWTEAFF
CDR3 DNA: TGTGCCAGCAGCCCAGTGACAGGGGGGTGGACTGAAGCTTTCTTT

V gene: TRBV11-3
J gene: TRBJ2-7
D gene: TRBD1
clone size: NA
CDR3 protein: CASSTRQGYYEQYF
CDR3 DNA: TGTGCCAGCAGCACCCGACAGGGGTACTACGAGCAGTACTTC

V gene: TRBV6-8
J gene: TRBJ1-5
D gene: TRBD1
clone size: NA
CDR3 protein: CASSYPTGKNQPQHF
CDR3 DNA: TGTGCCAGCAGTTACCCGACAGGGAAGAATCAGCCCCAGCATTTT

V gene: TRBV7-9
J gene: TRBJ2-7
D gene: NA
clone size: few
CDR3 protein: CASSLAINEQYF
CDR3 DNA: TGTGCCAGCAGCTTAGCGATCAACGAGCAGTACTTC

V gene: TRBV9
J gene: TRBJ1-4
D gene: NA
clone size: few
CDR3 protein: CASSVGQLNEKLFF
CDR3 DNA: TGTGCCAGCAGCGTAGGACAGCTTAATGAAAAACTGTTTTTT

V gene: TRBV29-1
J gene: TRBJ2-1
D gene: TRBD2
clone size: few
CDR3 protein: CSATALAGSYNEQFF
CDR3 DNA: TGCAGCGCAACAGCACTAGCGGGCTCCTACAATGAGCAGTTCTTC

V gene: TRBV7-9
J gene: TRBJ1-2
D gene: NA
clone size: once
CDR3 protein: CASSPGGGGDGYTF
CDR3 DNA: TGTGCCAGCAGCCCCGGGGGGGGAGGTGATGGCTACACCTTC

V gene: TRBV2
J gene: TRBJ1-4
D gene: NA
clone size: NA
CDR3 protein: CASSDFGIGRMWLFF
CDR3 DNA: TGTGCCAGCAGTGATTTTGGGATTGGACGGATGTGGCTGTTTTTT

V gene: TRBV12-5
J gene: TRBJ2-2
D gene: TRBD2
clone size: NA
CDR3 protein: CASGLSSGGTFPNTGELFF
CDR3 DNA: TGTGCTAGTGGTTTGAGTAGCGGGGGGACTTTTCCGAACACCGGGGAGCTGTTTTTT

V gene: TRBV19
J gene: TRBJ2-7
D gene: TRBD1
clone size: few
CDR3 protein: CASSIGRTGLFEQYF
CDR3 DNA: TGTGCCAGTAGTATAGGTAGGACAGGGCTTTTCGAGCAGTACTTC

V gene: TRBV19
J gene: TRBJ1-1
D gene: NA
clone size: NA
CDR3 protein: CASSIGRTDKNTEAFF
CDR3 DNA: TGTGCCAGTAGTATTGGACGAACCGACAAGAACACTGAAGCTTTCTTT

V gene: TRBV27
J gene: TRBJ1-4
D gene: NA
clone size: NA
CDR3 protein: CASSLNRNNEKLFF
CDR3 DNA: TGTGCCAGCAGTTTGAACAGGAATAATGAAAAACTGTTTTTT

V gene: TRBV9
J gene: TRBJ2-3
D gene: TRBD2
clone size: NA
CDR3 protein: CASSVGNSGGTDTQYF
CDR3 DNA: TGTGCCAGCAGCGTAGGGAATAGCGGGGGCACAGATACGCAGTATTTT

V gene: TRBV4-1
J gene: TRBJ2-7
D gene: TRBD1
clone size: NA
CDR3 protein: CASSQGTGGTYEQYF
CDR3 DNA: TGCGCCAGCAGCCAAGGGACAGGGGGTACCTACGAGCAGTACTTC

V gene: TRBV5-6
J gene: TRBJ1-2
D gene: TRBD1
clone size: NA
CDR3 protein: CASSLAGTGGYGYTF
CDR3 DNA: TGTGCCAGCAGCTTGGCCGGGACAGGGGGCTATGGCTACACCTTC

V gene: TRBV9
J gene: TRBJ2-4
D gene: NA
clone size: NA
CDR3 protein: CASSTSGTAENIQYF
CDR3 DNA: TGTGCCAGCAGCACCTCCGGGACCGCTGAAAACATTCAGTACTTC

V gene: TRBV7-2
J gene: TRBJ2-2
D gene: NA
clone size: NA
CDR3 protein: CASSRGAVLGGELFF
CDR3 DNA: TGTGCCAGCAGCCGAGGAGCGGTCCTTGGCGGGGAGCTGTTTTTT

V gene: TRBV4-1
J gene: TRBJ2-1
D gene: TRBD2
clone size: NA
CDR3 protein: CASSQGVGGATNEQFF
CDR3 DNA: TGCGCCAGCAGCCAAGGGGTCGGGGGGGCCACGAATGAGCAGTTCTTC

V gene: TRBV28
J gene: TRBJ2-7
D gene: TRBD2
clone size: few
CDR3 protein: CASASDIGLAGDYEQYF
CDR3 DNA: TGTGCCAGCGCGTCGGACATCGGACTAGCGGGAGACTACGAGCAGTACTTC

V gene: TRBV9
J gene: TRBJ1-1
D gene: NA
clone size: few
CDR3 protein: CASSITGNTEAFF
CDR3 DNA: TGTGCCAGCAGCATTACAGGGAACACTGAAGCTTTCTTT

V gene: TRBV19
J gene: TRBJ2-1
D gene: NA
clone size: NA
CDR3 protein: CASSIDLAAAYNEQFF
CDR3 DNA: TGTGCCAGTAGTATAGATCTGGCCGCAGCCTACAATGAGCAGTTCTTC

V gene: TRBV7-2
J gene: TRBJ2-2
D gene: TRBD2
clone size: NA
CDR3 protein: CASSFPTSGGASVAGELFF
CDR3 DNA: TGTGCCAGCAGCTTCCCGACTAGCGGGGGGGCGTCGGTGGCCGGGGAGCTGTTTTTT

V gene: TRBV7-9
J gene: TRBJ2-3
D gene: NA
clone size: NA
CDR3 protein: CASSSSGDTQYF
CDR3 DNA: TGTGCCAGCAGCTCCTCCGGAGATACGCAGTATTTT

V gene: TRBV11-3
J gene: TRBJ1-4
D gene: NA
clone size: NA
CDR3 protein: CASSLETANNEKLFF
CDR3 DNA: TGTGCCAGCAGCTTAGAGACAGCGAATAATGAAAAACTGTTTTTT

V gene: TRBV28
J gene: TRBJ2-7
D gene: NA
clone size: NA
CDR3 protein: CASRRRVFGSYEQYF
CDR3 DNA: TGTGCCAGCAGGCGCAGGGTTTTCGGGTCCTACGAGCAGTACTTC

V gene: TRBV7-6
J gene: TRBJ2-3
D gene: NA
clone size: NA
CDR3 protein: CASSTNRVDTQYF
CDR3 DNA: TGTGCCAGCAGCACTAACAGGGTAGATACGCAGTATTTT